This T cell receptor delta chain was captured by sequencing in a study of Vδ1+ human thymocytes (dated 2018 in TCRdb). As for the study more broadly: The study characterised mRNA-level TRG and TRD CDR3 repertoires of highly purified Vdelta1+ thymocytes from young children as a data resource. Validation of the multiplex-based CDR3 amplicon strategy against 5'RACE-based CDR3 amplicon generation methods had been performed previously.

RNA extraction was performed with the RNeasy mini kit, and reverse transcription was done with Superscript III. CDR3 amplicons were produced by multiplex PCR using pooled V-gene forward primers and a constant-region reverse primer with Illumina adaptor overhangs. After gel purification, the amplicons were indexed with Nextera index primers over eight extra PCR cycles and then purified using AMPure XP beads. Sequencing of libraries was performed on an Illumina MiSeq using paired-end 250 bp reads, dual indexing and an approximately 22% PhiX spike-in. The authors' pipeline ran thus. Read quality was checked with FastQC, and TRG read pairs were merged using ea-utils fastq-join. Annotation of sequences was performed with IMGT/HighV-QUEST, only productive sequences with unambiguous V-gene assignment were retained, and clonotypes were defined by identical CDR3 sequence. VDJtools 1.1.1, tcR 2.2.3, Treemap and vegan Shannon diversity in R 3.4.4 were used for downstream analysis. TCRdb reprocessed the public reads with the caller CATT; rows with the same DNA were merged afterwards. TCRdb's processing, not the study's, gives the V and J calls here. A total of more than 50,000 delta-chain clones appear in this sample, about 15% of them only once. About 0.35% of the sample rests with the top ten.

Points the paper makes about the study in general: Numerous TRG clonotypes were shared among donors (up to roughly 6.9x10^3), while TRD repertoires were essentially private (a maximum of about 120 shared). Even though sort purity was high, roughly 21% of thymic TRD sequences were Vdelta2 (and few were Vdelta3), which was not the case for the peripheral blood Vdelta1+ controls. The thymic TRG and TRD repertoires appeared highly polyclonal, with Gaussian CDR3 length distributions, in contrast to the oligoclonal repertoires of peripheral blood. Because no clustering by age or sex was observed, donors were not stratified by these variables in the analyses. Because unexpected Vdelta2 sequences could lead to misinterpretation of bulk repertoire data, the authors recommended using highly purified populations and validating at the single-cell level.

The CDR3 has 29 amino acids, counting the end cysteine and phenylalanine. Only CDR3 DNA remains: 87 bases, in frame from the first base. From the germline V gene, CDR1 is TSWWSYY and CDR2 is QGS. V and J are trimmed by 1 base and 0 bases, and the gene matches miss 38 bases of the junction. Thymic samples were depleted of alphabeta T cells, then CD3+ TCRVdelta1+ TCRVdelta2- thymocytes were FACS-sorted. A purity of about 96% to 99.6% was achieved for sorted Vdelta1+ thymocytes. Thymic specimens were obtained from 8 paediatric patients, aged from 5 days to 15 months, who were undergoing corrective cardiac surgery. Thymic tissue was dispersed and mononuclear cells isolated on a Histopaque-1077 density gradient. The staining antibodies were anti-TCRVdelta1 clone TS8.2, anti-TCRVdelta2 clone B6, anti-CD3 clone HIT3a and anti-TCRalphabeta clone IP26. To note about this clone: Its target antigen remains unknown. It has no much larger one-base neighbor in the sample; base qualities were not kept.

This chain is built from TRDV1 and TRDJ1, with 13 central nucleotides matching TRDD3. The receptor was derived from a girl under two years old who had congenital heart surgery. The sequenced material came from Vdelta1+ gamma-delta thymocytes from the thymus. The cell subset or site label, read with the paper, signifies: FACS-sorted CD3+ TCRalphabeta- TCRVdelta1+ TCRVdelta2- thymocytes. The nucleotides are TGTGCTCTTGGGGAACCCCCGAGGCTTACTGGGGGATACGGGACGGGAAACCCCTTTTGGCGTCTGTACACCGATAAACTCATCTTT. This is translated as CALGEPPRLTGGYGTGNPFWRLYTDKLIF.